Sequencing of this T cell receptor beta chain was carried out in a study of T cell changes during pregnancy in multiple sclerosis. Data came from immunoSEQ multiplex PCR; TCRdb stores just in-frame clones and leaves some out. The repertoire holds some 30,000 clones, with just over 90% as singletons. Looked up from germline, CDR1 is LGHNA and CDR2 is YSLEER. The junction had 4 bases not matched to a gene; V was cut back by 0 bases and J by 3 bases. This CDR3 region has 16 residues. V gene TRBV4-3 combines with J gene TRBJ2-1, with 8 bases aligning to TRBD1. Sample: peripheral blood, taken in the first trimester of pregnancy. The receptor was isolated from a female donor in good health, enrolled as a control in a pregnancy study. The CDR3 DNA reads TGCGCCAGCAGCCAAGATGAACAGGGGGGCTACAATGAGCAGTTCTTC. This translates into CASSQDEQGGYNEQFF.